The 14 T cell receptor beta chains reported below all come from one sample, sequenced in a study of OX40 agonist ivuxolimab in advanced cancers. The table came from immunoSEQ multiplex PCR; TCRdb's copy has only in-frame clones and leaves some out. The sample consists of fewer than 40,000 clones, about 80% of them appearing once. Sequences were derived from CD4+ or CD8+ T cells sorted from blood, sampled in a trial of the OX40 agonist ivuxolimab. All receptors come from an adult with an advanced solid tumor such as melanoma, head and neck, liver or kidney cancer.

This chain links TRBV5-4 with TRBJ1-2, with D unclear. The CDR3 has 12 residues. V was cut by 1 base and J by 9 bases, with 10 bases left in between. Germline V gene data show CDR1 as SGHNT and CDR2 as YYREEE (reference sequence). CDR3 nucleotides: TGTGCCAGCAGCTTGAACGAAGATCGCTACACCTTC. Its protein product is CASSLNEDRYTF.

The CDR3 DNA sequence: TGTGCCAGCTCTCCGGGGACAGGGAGCACAGATACGCAGTATTTT. Translated, it gives CASSPGTGSTDTQYF. The rearrangement joins TRBV18 to TRBJ2-3; the match to TRBD1 covers 9 bases. V shed 6 bases and J 0 bases; nucleotides not matched to a gene: 4. The CDR3 contains 15 residues. Looked up from germline, CDR1 is KGHSH and CDR2 is LQKENI. The full variable domain, completed using reference TRBV18 and TRBJ2-3, is NAGVMQNPRHLVRRRGQEARLRCSPMKGHSHVYWYRQLPEEGLKFMVYLQKENIIDESGMPKERFSAEFPKEGPSILRIQQVVRGDSAAYFCASSPGTGSTDTQYFGPGTRLTVL.

This clone came up a few times. This rearrangement joins TRBV19 to TRBJ2-7; D is unresolved. The length of the CDR3 is 14 residues. V lost 7 bases and J 0 bases, leaving 13 bases between the germline ends. The germline V gene has CDR1 LNHDA and CDR2 SQIVND (reference sequence). CDR3 in amino acids: CASKLKPSSYEQYF. The CDR3 bases are TGTGCCAGTAAGCTGAAACCGAGCTCCTACGAGCAGTACTTC.

The J gene is TRBJ2-1, the V gene TRBV29-1, with 13 bases that match TRBD2. The CDR3 contains 14 residues. Germline CDR1 is SQVTM and CDR2 is ANQGSEA. V gave up 6 bases and J gave up 9 bases; unmatched junction bases: 8. CDR3: CSVGGTSGKVEQFF. In DNA, the CDR3 is TGCAGCGTGGGGGGGACTAGCGGGAAGGTTGAGCAGTTCTTC.

The genes are TRBV9 and TRBJ1-1; TRBD1 is a possible D gene (6 bases). The germline gives CDR1 SGDLS, CDR2 YYNGEE. Between the trimmed V and J ends, which lost 2 bases and 1 base, there was a span of 12 bases. The CDR3 covers 15 residues. The CDR3 sequence is CASSVTQGGNTEAFF. The CDR3 coding sequence is TGTGCCAGCAGCGTTACACAGGGAGGGAACACTGAAGCTTTCTTT.

The genes are TRBV2 and TRBJ1-6, with 11 bases aligning to TRBD1. CDR3 length: 18 residues. With V trimmed by 6 bases and J by 2 bases, 9 bases remained unmatched. Germline loops: CDR1 SNHLY, CDR2 FYNNEI. In nucleotides, the CDR3 is TGTGCCAGCAGGCGGACAGGGGGCATGGGCGCCTATAATTCACCCCTCCACTTT. Translated, it gives CASRRTGGMGAYNSPLHF.

The chain employs TRBV6-6 and TRBJ1-2; D is unresolved. The CDR3 is made up of 13 amino acids. V was trimmed by 6 bases and J by 8 bases, leaving 16 bases between them. Germline CDR1 MNHNY, CDR2 SVGAGI (reference sequence). The CDR3 region is CASSRDGIGGYTF. CDR3 bases: TGTGCCAGCAGCCGCGACGGGATTGGGGGCTACACCTTC.

The sample holds a few counts of this clone. The J gene is TRBJ2-5, the V gene TRBV14; D is unclear. Trimming shortened V by 4 bases and J by 4 bases, and 10 bases separated the two germline ends. Germline loops: CDR1 SGHDN, CDR2 FVKESK. This CDR3 spans 13 amino acids. The CDR3 loop reads CASSPKMSETQYF. CDR3 coding DNA: TGTGCCAGCAGCCCGAAAATGTCAGAGACCCAGTACTTC.

The chain is built from TRBV7-9 and TRBJ1-1, with D possibly matching TRBD1 (6 bases). CDR3 length: 15 residues. Looked up from germline, CDR1 is SEHNR and CDR2 is FQNEAQ (reference sequence). Trimming removed 8 bases at V and 3 bases at J, with 19 bases between. The CDR3 is CASQMRGHGDTEAFF. DNA of the CDR3: TGTGCCAGCCAAATGCGGGGGCACGGAGACACTGAAGCTTTCTTT.

This chain joins TRBV7-3 and TRBJ2-3, with 12 nucleotides matching TRBD2. The CDR3 sequence is 16 residues long. Germline V gene sequence: CDR1 SGHTA, CDR2 FQGTGA. Unmatched junction bases numbered 4, after V lost 5 bases and J lost 1 base. The DNA for the CDR3 is TGTGCCAGCAGCCCACGGACTAGCGGGGGCACAGATACGCAGTATTTT. The encoded protein is CASSPRTSGGTDTQYF.

The chain has TRBV6-6 and TRBJ2-1; 7 bases align to TRBD1. The CDR3 contains 15 residues. In germline, CDR1 is MNHNY, CDR2 SVGAGI (reference sequence). Losses at the gene ends were 6 bases for V and 4 bases for J; bases not matched to a gene: 9. Here the CDR3 DNA reads TGTGCCAGCAGGACAGGGCCTGGCGGGTACAATGAGCAGTTCTTC. It codes for CASRTGPGGYNEQFF.

V is TRBV7-9 and J is TRBJ1-1, with D maybe TRBD1 (5 bases). The germline V gene encodes CDR1 SEHNR and CDR2 FQNEAQ (reference sequence). With 4 bases removed from V and 0 bases from J, the gap between germline ends came to 9 bases. The CDR3 is made up of 14 amino acids. Written as DNA, the CDR3 is TGTGCCAGCAGCTCGACAGCTATGAACACTGAAGCTTTCTTT. Translation: CASSSTAMNTEAFF.

The chain is built from TRBV27 and TRBJ1-2; D is possibly TRBD1 (5 bases). Germline V gene lookup returns CDR1 MNHEY and CDR2 SMNVEV (reference sequence). The CDR3 spans 13 residues. Between the trimmed V and J ends, which lost 8 bases and 3 bases, there was a span of 13 bases. CDR3 nucleotide sequence: TGTGCCAGCCATCGGGGGAGCGACTATGGCTACACCTTC. Translation gives CASHRGSDYGYTF.

The gene calls are TRBV5-5 and TRBJ1-1, with D unresolved. The germline V gene encodes CDR1 SGHKS and CDR2 YYEKEE (reference sequence). Trimming left V 4 bases short and J 0 bases short, with 13 bases between. This CDR3 is 15 amino acids long. In DNA form, the CDR3 reads TGTGCCAGCAGCCCCCGGACGATCATGAACACTGAAGCTTTCTTT. Its protein product is CASSPRTIMNTEAFF.